This T cell receptor (beta chain) derives from a study of OX40 agonist ivuxolimab in advanced cancers. Overall study context: Patients received the agonistic anti-OX40 (CD134) antibody ivuxolimab. Study observations and caveats: There was clonal expansion of CD4+ and CD8+ blood T cells by week 6 at 0.1 to 3.0 mg/kg.

V lost 4 bases and J 1 base, leaving 13 bases between the germline ends. This CDR3 is 15 amino acids long. On this clone itself: The antigen remains undetermined.

Clones were sequenced by immunoSEQ multiplex PCR, and TCRdb holds only the in-frame ones, with some missing. The sample consists of nearly 80,000 clones, more than 80% of them appearing once. The rearrangement joins TRBV23-1 to TRBJ1-1; no clear D gene. TRBV23-1 is annotated as an ORF whose role is uncertain. The receptor was derived from an adult with an advanced solid tumor such as melanoma, head and neck, liver or kidney cancer. The specimen was CD4+ or CD8+ T cells sorted from blood, collected in a trial of the OX40 agonist ivuxolimab. CDR3 residues: CASSPHPVQNTEAFF. The CDR3 nucleotides read TGCGCCAGCAGTCCCCACCCCGTGCAGAACACTGAAGCTTTCTTT.